Many counts were recorded for the clone carrying this TCR beta chain. The antigen remains unidentified. MiXCR, applied by TCRdb to the RT-PCR reads, yields one record per CDR3 protein. The sample consists of more than 700,000 distinct CDR3 sequences, 21% of them appearing once. This sample was included in a study of response to subunit inactivated influenza vaccine. Study findings and constraints: Authors suggested seasonal influenza vaccinations each recruit few new T cells.

Material: PBMCs from blood, obtained 4 to 6 days after vaccination. The sequence came from a man aged 50 or older who received an inactivated influenza vaccine.

The CDR3 sequence: CASSLQGVSDGYTF. DNA for the CDR3: TGCGCCAGCAGCTTACAGGGGGTCAGTGATGGCTACACCTTC. V and J are TRBV5-1 and TRBJ1-2, with 8 bases aligning to TRBD1. The CDR3 consists of 14 residues. J lost 6 bases, V lost 2 bases, and 6 bases had no gene match. Per the germline V gene, CDR1 is SGHRS and CDR2 is YFSETQ.